Each of the 12 T cell receptor beta chains below was sequenced from the same sample in a study of blood T cell repertoires in COVID-19. The protocol was immunoSEQ multiplex PCR, while the TCRdb copy is restricted to in-frame clones and leaves out a portion. This sample has more than 70,000 clones; about 93% occur once, and the top ten carry less than 0.85%. Sequenced material: peripheral blood. These receptors were collected from a woman of 80 years or more with acute or convalescent COVID-19.

The gene calls are TRBV3-1 (or the pseudogene TRBV3-2) and TRBJ1-6; 8 nucleotides line up with TRBD1. Losses at the gene ends were 1 base for V and 9 bases for J; bases not matched to a gene: 11. Germline V gene sequence: CDR1 LGHDT, CDR2 YNNKEL (reference sequence). This CDR3 is built from 17 residues. The CDR3 loop reads CASSQGLFETGASPLHF. CDR3 coding DNA: TGTGCCAGCAGCCAAGGTCTGTTTGAGACAGGGGCTTCACCCCTCCACTTT.

This clone was seen a single time. The chain is built from TRBV6-1 and TRBJ1-5, with 7 positions matching TRBD1. This CDR3 is 16 amino acids long. From germline, CDR1 is MNHNS and CDR2 SASEGT. Trimming took 3 bases from V and 5 from J; bases not matched to a gene: 10. The CDR3 DNA is TGTGCCAGCAGTGACCTACAGGGGAACCCCTATCAGCCCCAGCATTTT. Its protein is CASSDLQGNPYQPQHF.

CDR3 sequence reads: CASRTGGNSPLHF. The CDR3 DNA reads as TGTGCCAGCAGAACAGGGGGGAATTCACCCCTCCACTTT. The chain carries TRBV7-2 and TRBJ1-6; 8 bases match TRBD1. Germline assignment: CDR1 SGHTA and CDR2 FQGNSA. Trimming cost V 6 bases and J 7 bases; bases outside gene matches: 2. The CDR3 runs to 13 residues.

The CDR3 coding sequence is TGTGCCAGCAGCTTCTTGACAGCCTACGAGCAGTACTTC. The encoded protein is CASSFLTAYEQYF. V gene TRBV7-2 combines with J gene TRBJ2-7; D might be TRBD1 (5 bases). CDR1 is SGHTA and CDR2 is FQGNSA in the germline V gene. Trimming left V 3 bases short and J 2 bases short, with 8 bases between. This CDR3 spans 13 amino acids.

This chain uses TRBV18 with TRBJ2-7; 9 nucleotides match TRBD1. Losses at the gene ends were 0 bases for V and 4 bases for J; bases not matched to a gene: 7. Germline CDR1 and CDR2: KGHSH and LQKENI. The CDR3 contains 16 residues. The CDR3 DNA reads as TGTGCCAGCTCACCACCAATCGGGACAGGGCCTTACGAGCAGTACTTC. Translation gives CASSPPIGTGPYEQYF.

This clone came up a few times. The chain has TRBV20-1 and TRBJ2-2; 8 nucleotides agree with TRBD2. This CDR3 has 15 amino acids. Trimming took 3 bases from V and 1 from J; bases not matched to a gene: 4. CDR1 is DFQATT and CDR2 is SNEGSKA in the germline V gene (reference sequence). CDR3 nucleotides: TGCAGTGCTAGTAGAGCGGGGGTGAACACCGGGGAGCTGTTTTTT. This translates into CSASRAGVNTGELFF.

The chain uses TRBV5-6 and TRBJ1-5; the D gene is possibly TRBD1 (5 bases). Per the germline V gene, CDR1 is SGHDT and CDR2 is YYEEEE. V was clipped by 0 bases and J by 2 bases, with 9 bases between them. The CDR3 runs to 15 residues. In DNA form, the CDR3 reads TGTGCCAGCAGCTTGGGGGGCCGGGGCAATCAGCCCCAGCATTTT. This gives the protein CASSLGGRGNQPQHF.

The chain combines TRBV2 with TRBJ1-5; D might be TRBD1 (6 bases). Germline CDR1 SNHLY, CDR2 FYNNEI. The ends were cut back, 5 bases at V and 2 bases at J, with 13 bases in the middle. CDR3 size: 15 residues. CDR3 in DNA: TGTGCCAGCAGTTTCAGACAGGCCCGCAATCAGCCCCAGCATTTT. This gives the protein CASSFRQARNQPQHF.

This clone was observed once. The chain has TRBV9 and TRBJ1-6; D remains unclear. Between the trimmed V and J ends, which lost 0 bases and 16 bases, there was a span of 11 bases. CDR1 is SGDLS and CDR2 is YYNGEE in the germline V gene. The CDR3 has 12 amino acids. The CDR3 loop reads CASSVVEGKLHF. Here the CDR3 DNA reads TGTGCCAGCAGCGTAGTGGAGGGTAAGCTCCACTTT.

The chain couples TRBV12-5 to TRBJ2-7; a possible D gene is TRBD2 (5 bases). The CDR3 has 14 residues. Trimming stripped 1 base from V and 7 bases from J, with 14 bases between. Germline V gene lookup returns CDR1 LGHNT and CDR2 FRNRAP. The CDR3 DNA is TGTGCTAGTGGTTTGGAGGTCTATCGCGGGGAGCAGTACTTC. It yields the protein CASGLEVYRGEQYF.

J is TRBJ2-7 and V is TRBV6-5; no definite D call. V was clipped by 6 bases and J by 0 bases, with 12 bases between them. The CDR3 loop spans 14 amino acids. CDR1 MNHEY and CDR2 SVGAGI come from the germline V gene. The CDR3 protein is CASRIDKYSYEQYF. In nucleotides, the CDR3 is TGTGCCAGCAGGATCGACAAATACTCCTACGAGCAGTACTTC.

This clone was observed a single time. The chain carries TRBV19 and TRBJ1-5; 7 bases match TRBD1. The germline V gene has CDR1 LNHDA and CDR2 SQIVND (reference sequence). V was clipped by 7 bases and J by 2 bases; unmatched bases: 2. The CDR3 extends over 13 amino acids. The CDR3 spells CASNRGRNQPQHF. The CDR3 DNA follows: TGTGCCAGTAACAGGGGCCGCAATCAGCCCCAGCATTTT.